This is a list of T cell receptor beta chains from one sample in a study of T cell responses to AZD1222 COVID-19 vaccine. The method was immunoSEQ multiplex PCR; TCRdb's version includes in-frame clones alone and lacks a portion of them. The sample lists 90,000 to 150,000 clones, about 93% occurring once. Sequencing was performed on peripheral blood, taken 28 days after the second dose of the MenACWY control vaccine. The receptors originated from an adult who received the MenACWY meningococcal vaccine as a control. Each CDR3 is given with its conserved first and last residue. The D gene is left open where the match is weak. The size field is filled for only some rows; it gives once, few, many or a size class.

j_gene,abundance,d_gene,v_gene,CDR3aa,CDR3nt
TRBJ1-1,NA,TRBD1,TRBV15,CATSREGQGLSEAFF,TGTGCCACCAGCAGAGAGGGACAGGGACTTTCTGAAGCTTTCTTT
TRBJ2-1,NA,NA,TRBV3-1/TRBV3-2,CASSQDDSSYNEQFF,TGTGCCAGCAGCCAAGACGACAGCTCCTACAATGAGCAGTTCTTC
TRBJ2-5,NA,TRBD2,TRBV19,CASSIGEGGLAGYQETQYF,TGTGCCAGTAGTATTGGTGAAGGGGGACTAGCGGGATACCAAGAGACCCAGTACTTC
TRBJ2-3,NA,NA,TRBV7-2,CASSLGRGDTQYF,TGTGCCAGCAGCTTAGGTAGGGGAGATACGCAGTATTTT
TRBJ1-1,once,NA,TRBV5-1,CASSLEKNTEAFF,TGCGCCAGCAGCTTGGAGAAGAACACTGAAGCTTTCTTT
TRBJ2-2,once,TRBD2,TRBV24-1,CATSENSGSGTGELFF,TGTGCCACCAGTGAAAATAGCGGGAGTGGGACCGGGGAGCTGTTTTTT
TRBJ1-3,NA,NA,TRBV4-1,CASSPDGNTIYF,TGCGCCAGCAGCCCGGATGGAAACACCATATATTTT
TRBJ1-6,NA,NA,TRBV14,CASSRALNSPLHF,TGTGCCAGCAGCCGAGCTTTAAATTCACCCCTCCACTTT
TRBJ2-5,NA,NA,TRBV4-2,CASSPSGLQETQYF,TGTGCCAGCAGCCCTTCGGGACTCCAAGAGACCCAGTACTTC
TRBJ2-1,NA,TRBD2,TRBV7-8,CASSLSGGAVSYNEQFF,TGTGCCAGCAGCTTAAGCGGGGGGGCCGTGTCCTACAATGAGCAGTTCTTC
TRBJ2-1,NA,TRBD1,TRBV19,CASSIVGGQGAYNEQFF,TGTGCCAGTAGTATAGTAGGCGGACAGGGAGCCTACAATGAGCAGTTCTTC
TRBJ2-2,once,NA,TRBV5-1,CASSPFVLAELGELFF,TGCGCCAGCAGCCCCTTCGTACTAGCAGAACTCGGGGAGCTGTTTTTT
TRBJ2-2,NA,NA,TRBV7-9,CASSAGWASTGELFF,TGTGCCAGCAGCGCTGGGTGGGCGAGCACCGGGGAGCTGTTTTTT
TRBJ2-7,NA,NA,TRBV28,CASSLSGGSYEQYF,TGTGCCAGCAGTTTATCGGGCGGATCCTACGAGCAGTACTTC
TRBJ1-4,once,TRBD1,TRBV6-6,CASSYRPGGSEKLFF,TGTGCCAGCAGTTATCGCCCAGGGGGAAGTGAAAAACTGTTTTTT
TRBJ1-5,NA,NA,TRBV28,CASSPQGEGNQPQHF,TGTGCCAGCAGTCCTCAGGGAGAGGGCAATCAGCCCCAGCATTTT
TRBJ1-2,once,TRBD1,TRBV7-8,CASSTGTGELNYGYTF,TGTGCCAGCAGCACCGGGACAGGAGAACTAAATTATGGCTACACCTTC
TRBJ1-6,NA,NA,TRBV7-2,CASRPDGGLASPLHF,TGTGCCAGCAGACCAGACGGGGGGCTTGCTTCACCCCTCCACTTT
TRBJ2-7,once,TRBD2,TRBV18,CASSLGLAESYEQYF,TGTGCCAGCTCACTGGGACTAGCGGAGTCCTACGAGCAGTACTTC
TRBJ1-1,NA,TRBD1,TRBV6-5,CASSYTGDRGAFF,TGTGCCAGCAGTTACACAGGGGATAGGGGAGCTTTCTTT
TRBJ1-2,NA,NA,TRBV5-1,CASRWSQGPNYGYTF,TGCGCCAGCAGATGGAGTCAGGGGCCTAACTATGGCTACACCTTC
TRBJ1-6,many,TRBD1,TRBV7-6,CASSAGTGHNSPLHF,TGTGCCAGCAGCGCCGGGACAGGACATAATTCACCCCTCCACTTT
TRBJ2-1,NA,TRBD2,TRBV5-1,CASSWDPVAGVYNEQFF,TGCGCCAGCAGCTGGGATCCAGTAGCGGGAGTCTACAATGAGCAGTTCTTC
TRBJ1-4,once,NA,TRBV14,CASSQGQIATNEKLFF,TGTGCCAGCAGCCAAGGACAAATTGCAACTAATGAAAAACTGTTTTTT
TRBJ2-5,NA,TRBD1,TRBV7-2,CASSQSTGLETQYF,TGTGCCAGCAGCCAATCGACAGGGTTGGAGACCCAGTACTTC
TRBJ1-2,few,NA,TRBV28,CASSLNLAGKGSGYTF,TGTGCCAGCAGTTTAAATTTGGCCGGGAAAGGGTCGGGCTACACCTTC
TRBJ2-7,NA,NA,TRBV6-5,CASLGVNYEQYF,TGTGCCAGCCTAGGAGTCAACTACGAGCAGTACTTC
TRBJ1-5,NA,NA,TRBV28,CASSFGGSFNQPQHF,TGTGCCAGCAGTTTCGGGGGCAGCTTCAATCAGCCCCAGCATTTT
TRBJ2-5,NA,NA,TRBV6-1,CASSEVDTSRTQYF,TGTGCCAGCAGTGAAGTGGACACCTCACGGACCCAGTACTTC
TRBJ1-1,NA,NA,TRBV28,CASSLHQGTEAFF,TGTGCCAGCAGTTTACACCAGGGCACTGAAGCTTTCTTT